These 4 T cell receptor beta chains came from one sample sequenced in a study of kidney transplant recipient with SARS-CoV-2 infection. Each CDR3 protein is one row after TCRdb ran MiXCR on the reads. The sample contains approximately 250,000 distinct CDR3 sequences, about 28% of which appear only once. The sequencing used a blood sample, collected at baseline and on day 111 from a kidney transplant recipient. Source of these receptors: a young adult male patient who had COVID-19 and was a kidney transplant recipient. Part of the T cell pool may stem from the graft donor.

V is TRBV28 and J is TRBJ1-2; 7 nucleotides agree with TRBD1. The germline V gene has CDR1 MDHEN and CDR2 SYDVKM. This CDR3 region has 15 residues. The trim removed 6 bases at V and 7 bases at J, leaving 14 bases unmatched. This CDR3 is CASRNPRGKGCGYTF. Here the CDR3 DNA reads TGTGCCAGCAGGAACCCCAGGGGGAAAGGTTGTGGCTACACCTTC.

The table lists this clonotype with many counts. V usage is TRBV8-2 and J usage is TRBJ2-6. TRBV8-2 is a documented pseudogene. This CDR3 has 17 amino acids. The chain's CDR3 is CGNFCRITQSRANVLTF. Written as DNA, the CDR3 is TGTGGCAACTTTTGTAGGATAACACAAAGTCGGGCCAACGTCCTGACTTTC.

There are many counts of this clonotype. The chain links TRBV11-1 to TRBJ2-7; 7 positions agree with TRBD1. Germline values: CDR1 SGHAT, CDR2 FQDESV (reference sequence). V lost 5 bases, J lost 2 bases, and 6 bases stayed unmatched. This CDR3 comprises 14 residues. CDR3 sequence (DNA): TGTGCCAGCAGCGGATGGACAGGAGCCTACGAGCAGTACTTC. This codes for CASSGWTGAYEQYF.

This clonotype turned up a few times. This chain joins TRBV18 and TRBJ2-3, with 8 bases aligning to TRBD2. CDR1 and CDR2 (germline): KGHSH, LQKENI. The CDR3 length is 15 residues. With 6 bases clipped from V and 5 bases from J, the junction kept 10 bases outside the gene matches. The CDR3 reads CASSPGGGRLDTQYF. The CDR3 region has the DNA TGTGCCAGCTCCCCCGGTGGCGGGAGGCTAGATACGCAGTATTTT.